The TCR beta chain described here comes from a study of blood T cell repertoires in COVID-19. Background on the study: Samples of COVID-19 (acute and convalescent) were obtained from the United States, Italy and Spain. Sources were T cells, B-cell-depleted T cells, or PBMCs; the material itself was cDNA or gDNA.

Original data processing: Reference gene primers were amplified, and this amplification served to estimate nucleated cell counts. The data were produced by immunoSEQ multiplex PCR, yet TCRdb's version contains in-frame clones alone and is incomplete. V and J calls and clone size are given by that table; D and trimming were obtained from the DNA. The table has roughly 120,000 clones, over 85% seen once. CDR3 length equals 16 residues. Germline CDR1 reads SGHTA; CDR2 reads FQGTGA. J lost 1 base, V lost 3 bases, and 5 bases had no gene match. The chain has TRBV7-3 and TRBJ2-2; 7 bases match TRBD1. The receptor was isolated from a man in his forties or fifties with active COVID-19. The sample comprised peripheral blood. CDR3 protein: CASSLTGIVNTGELFF. For the CDR3, the DNA is TGTGCCAGCAGCTTGACAGGGATCGTGAACACCGGGGAGCTGTTTTTT.